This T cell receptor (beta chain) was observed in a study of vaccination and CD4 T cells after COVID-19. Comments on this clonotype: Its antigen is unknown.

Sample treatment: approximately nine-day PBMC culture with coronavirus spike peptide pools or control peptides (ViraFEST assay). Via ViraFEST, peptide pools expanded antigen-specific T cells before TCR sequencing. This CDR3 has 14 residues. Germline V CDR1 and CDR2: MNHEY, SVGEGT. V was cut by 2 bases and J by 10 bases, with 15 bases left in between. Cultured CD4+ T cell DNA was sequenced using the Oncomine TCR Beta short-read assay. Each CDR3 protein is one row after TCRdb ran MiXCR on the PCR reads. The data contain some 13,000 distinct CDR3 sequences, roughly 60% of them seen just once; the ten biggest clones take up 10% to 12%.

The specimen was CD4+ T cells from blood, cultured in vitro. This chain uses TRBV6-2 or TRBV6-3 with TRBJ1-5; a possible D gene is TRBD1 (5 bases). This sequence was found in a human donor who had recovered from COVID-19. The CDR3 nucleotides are TGTGCCAGCAGTTACCGGGGGGGATCGGTCCCCCAGCATTTT. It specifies CASSYRGGSVPQHF.